Below are 2 T cell receptor beta chains sequenced from a single sample in a study of CD4+ T cells in melanoma. Here immunoSEQ multiplex PCR was the method, and the copy in TCRdb shows in-frame clones only, minus some. The sample records approximately 19,000 clones, around four fifths being singletons. These receptors were taken from a human donor with melanoma.

V and J are TRBV19 and TRBJ1-2, with D possibly matching TRBD1 (5 bases). Between the trimmed V and J ends, which lost 7 bases and 8 bases, there was a span of 26 bases. Germline V CDR1 and CDR2: LNHDA, SQIVND (reference sequence). The CDR3 loop spans 16 amino acids. The CDR3 DNA sequence: TGTGCCAGTAACTCTGGGGGAGGAGCCCGTGAATCAGGCTACACCTTC. This codes for CASNSGGGARESGYTF.

This chain links TRBV18 with TRBJ2-7; TRBD2 might be the D (5 bases). Germline V lookup: CDR1 KGHSH, CDR2 LQKENI. Trimming removed 3 bases at V and 1 base at J, with 10 bases between. This CDR3 comprises 14 residues. This CDR3 is CASSPSTGSYEQYF. Written as DNA, the CDR3 is TGTGCCAGCTCACCTTCGACGGGATCCTACGAGCAGTACTTC.